Presented here are 25 T cell receptor beta chains from one specimen sequenced in a study of regulatory T cells in long-lasting Graves disease. Time point indicated: persistent/refractory GD, antithyroid drugs over 5 years with positive TRAb. Isolated PBMC RNA provided the starting material for the TCR library. Construction of the TCR beta libraries employed iRepertoire HTBI primers in conjunction with Arm-PCR of CDR3 regions. One entry per CDR3 protein, called by TCRdb with MiXCR from the multiplex PCR reads. Of about 460,000 distinct CDR3 sequences in the sample, roughly 22% are singletons; the top ten hold around 12%. Source: peripheral blood mononuclear cells (PBMCs), taken when the disease was refractory, from a patient treated with antithyroid drugs. Source of these receptors: a female donor with Graves disease.

This sequence joins TRBV7-8 and TRBJ1-5; D is uncertain. The germline V and J ends were trimmed by 2 bases and 2 bases, with 13 bases remaining between them. This CDR3 is built from 16 residues. The germline CDR1 and CDR2 sequences are SGHVS and FQNEAQ. In nucleotides, the CDR3 is TGTGCCAGCAGCTTATCACGATATGGTGGCAATCAGCCCCAGCATTTT. Protein: CASSLSRYGGNQPQHF.

About this clonotype itself: A much larger clone differs by one base, so this may be a read error. The chain couples TRBV2 to TRBJ1-4, with a weak D call TRBD1 (5 bases). CDR1 is SNHLY, CDR2 FYNNEI, per germline. The length of the CDR3 is 13 residues. CDR3 protein: CASRSGANEKLVF. CDR3 in DNA: TGTGCCAGCAGAAGTGGGGCTAATGAAAAACTGGTTTTT.

The CDR3 DNA follows: TGTGCCAGCAGCGTCGGGACAAACTACGAGCAGTACTTC. Amino acid sequence: CASSVGTNYEQYF. This chain links TRBV14 with TRBJ2-7, with a possible D match to TRBD1 (6 bases). Trimming stripped 5 bases from V and 3 bases from J, with 11 bases between. This CDR3 is built from 13 residues. CDR1 and CDR2 from the germline V gene are SGHDN and FVKESK.

There are a few counts of this clonotype. The chain employs TRBV13 and TRBJ2-7; TRBD1 aligns across 7 bases. The junction had 9 bases not matched to a gene; V was cut back by 1 base and J by 0 bases. The CDR3 consists of 17 residues. Germline V gene lookup returns CDR1 PRHDT and CDR2 FYEKMQ (reference sequence). This chain's CDR3 is CASSLVAGRGSSYEQYF. CDR3 nucleotide sequence: TGTGCCAGCAGCTTAGTGGCGGGCAGGGGGAGCTCCTACGAGCAGTACTTC.

This clonotype was seen a single time. The chain employs TRBV20-1 and TRBJ2-5, with a possible D match to TRBD2 (5 bases). Trimming took off 6 bases at V and 5 bases at J, with 16 bases between the two ends. This CDR3 comprises 13 residues. Germline V gene sequence: CDR1 DFQATT, CDR2 SNEGSKA (reference sequence). The CDR3 loop reads CSAVGVDGETQYF. In DNA form, the CDR3 reads TGCAGTGCGGTCGGGGTGGATGGGGAGACCCAGTACTTC.

This chain uses TRBV5-1 with TRBJ2-2, with D unresolved. The V end lost 6 bases, the J end lost 5 bases, and 17 bases lay between the germline ends. CDR1 and CDR2 (germline): SGHRS, YFSETQ. The CDR3 sequence is 15 residues long. CDR3 amino acids: CASTEQLRRTGELFF. CDR3 coding DNA: TGCGCCAGCACGGAGCAGCTCCGTAGGACCGGGGAGCTGTTTTTT.

This clonotype was seen a few times. The chain has TRBV11-2 and TRBJ1-1; unclear D gene. Germline values: CDR1 SGHAT, CDR2 FQNNGV. The CDR3 has 14 amino acids. Trimming pared 5 bases from V and 1 base from J, leaving 11 bases between. CDR3 protein: CASSHRVENTEAFF. CDR3 sequence (DNA): TGTGCCAGCAGCCATAGGGTGGAGAACACTGAAGCTTTCTTT.

This clonotype was picked up a small number of times. The chain joins TRBV3-1 to TRBJ1-4, with a possible D match to TRBD1 (5 bases). Looked up from germline, CDR1 is LGHDT and CDR2 is YNNKEL (reference sequence). The CDR3 is 14 residues long. V was trimmed by 0 bases and J by 8 bases, leaving 10 bases between them. This chain's CDR3 is CASSQDFTGEKLFF. DNA for the CDR3: TGTGCCAGCAGCCAAGATTTCACAGGAGAAAAACTGTTTTTT.

This clonotype has ten or more counts. The genes are TRBV6-1 and TRBJ2-7; a weak D match, TRBD2 (6 bases). There are 12 residues in the CDR3. V was pared by 6 bases and J by 6 bases, with 12 bases between. Per germline, CDR1 MNHNS and CDR2 SASEGT. The CDR3 loop is CASSGRWREQYF. In DNA, the CDR3 is TGTGCCAGCAGCGGGAGATGGCGCGAGCAGTACTTC.

The chain combines TRBV12-3 or TRBV12-4 with TRBJ2-3; TRBD2 matches 9 bases. Trimming removed 2 bases from V and 8 bases from J; junction bases left unmatched: 20. The CDR3 runs to 19 residues. CDR3 nucleotide sequence: TGTGCCAGCAGTTTACCCCACGGACTAGGCGGGAGGGGGGGGGGTACGCAGTATTTT. This encodes CASSLPHGLGGRGGGTQYF.

This clonotype was detected many times. This rearrangement joins TRBV28 to TRBJ1-2; perhaps TRBD1 as D (6 bases). V shed 2 bases and J shed 5 bases, with 15 bases lying between them. There are 15 residues in the CDR3. Germline V lookup: CDR1 MDHEN, CDR2 SYDVKM. The CDR3, as DNA: TGTGCCAGCAGTTTAATGGACAGCGGAGGTTATGGCTACACCTTC. Its translation is CASSLMDSGGYGYTF.

This clonotype has ten or more counts. V usage is TRBV12-3 or TRBV12-4 and J usage is TRBJ2-7, with 7 nucleotides matching TRBD1. The CDR3 length is 14 residues. Trimming at V came to 6 bases and at J to 2 bases, leaving 7 bases not matched to a gene. The CDR3 protein is CASRNRDRAYEQYF. The CDR3 bases are TGTGCCAGCAGGAACCGGGACAGAGCCTACGAGCAGTACTTC.

V gene TRBV10-2 combines with J gene TRBJ1-5, with D perhaps TRBD1 (5 bases). The CDR3 extends over 14 amino acids. Trimming cost V 3 bases and J 4 bases, with 10 bases left between them. Germline CDR1 and CDR2: WSHSY and SAAADI. In DNA, the CDR3 is TGCGCCAGCAGTGATCTCGAGGGGAATCAGCCCCAGCATTTT. Amino acid sequence: CASSDLEGNQPQHF.

There are a few counts of this clonotype. V gene TRBV20-1 combines with J gene TRBJ1-1, with 9 positions matching TRBD1. The germline gives CDR1 DFQATT, CDR2 SNEGSKA (reference sequence). The CDR3 consists of 13 residues. Trimming removed 7 bases from V and 4 bases from J; junction bases left unmatched: 7. The CDR3 sequence is CSVGQGGFTEAFF. CDR3 nucleotide sequence: TGCAGTGTGGGACAGGGCGGCTTCACTGAAGCTTTCTTT.

This clonotype was picked up a small number of times. The chain recombines TRBV6-1 with TRBJ2-3; the match to TRBD2 covers 12 bases. The CDR3 runs 15 residues. V shed 8 bases, J shed 7 bases, and the junction held 10 bases outside the gene matches. Germline V lookup: CDR1 MNHNS, CDR2 SASEGT. The CDR3 region is CASPGLAGSGYTQYF. The DNA of the CDR3 is TGTGCCAGCCCTGGACTAGCGGGGAGCGGATATACGCAGTATTTT.

This clonotype was counted many times. J is TRBJ2-2 and V is TRBV12-3 or TRBV12-4, with TRBD1 matching 8 bases. The CDR3 length is 15 residues. The V gene end was trimmed by 8 bases and the J gene end by 4 bases; junction bases not matched to a gene: 9. CDR3 DNA sequence: TGTGCCAGCCTCGCCGACAGGGGTGGCACCGGGGAGCTGTTTTTT. Protein sequence: CASLADRGGTGELFF.

This clonotype was observed many times. The gene calls are TRBV28 and TRBJ2-2, with 7 bases fitting TRBD1. J was trimmed by 4 bases and V by 2 bases; bases with no gene match: 4. Germline V gene data show CDR1 as MDHEN and CDR2 as SYDVKM. The CDR3 runs 15 residues. The CDR3 DNA follows: TGTGCCAGCAGTTTAATGACAGGGAGCACCGGGGAGCTGTTTTTT. Its protein product is CASSLMTGSTGELFF.

The chain carries TRBV12-3 or TRBV12-4 and TRBJ2-1; 10 bases are a match to TRBD2. CDR3 length: 15 residues. With V trimmed by 6 bases and J by 10 bases, 12 bases remained unmatched. This CDR3 reads CASRMGLAGVVEQFF. The CDR3 bases are TGTGCCAGCAGGATGGGGCTAGCGGGAGTTGTGGAGCAGTTCTTC.

This clonotype was seen repeatedly, ten times or more. The V gene is TRBV20-1, the J gene TRBJ2-7; 8 bases match TRBD1. The CDR3 is made up of 12 amino acids. With V trimmed by 5 bases and J by 2 bases, 2 bases remained unmatched. Germline-derived CDR1 and CDR2 are DFQATT and SNEGSKA (reference sequence). The CDR3 reads CSADRGTYEQYF. DNA for the CDR3: TGCAGTGCTGACAGGGGAACCTACGAGCAGTACTTC.

The CDR3 bases are TGTGCCAGCAGCTCGCCTCCGGGTAGGAGCTCCTACAATGAGCAGTTCTTC. Its protein is CASSSPPGRSSYNEQFF. The V and J genes are TRBV7-2 and TRBJ2-1; unclear D gene. Germline loops: CDR1 SGHTA, CDR2 FQGNSA. V lost 4 bases, J lost 0 bases, and 16 bases lay in between. The CDR3 has 17 residues.

There are many counts of this clonotype. The chain employs TRBV14 and TRBJ2-7, with D unclear. The CDR3 has 15 residues. V gave up 1 base and J gave up 2 bases, with 12 bases separating them. Germline values: CDR1 SGHDN, CDR2 FVKESK. CDR3 protein: CASSQATNPAYEQYF. DNA for the CDR3: TGTGCCAGCAGCCAAGCCACAAACCCCGCCTACGAGCAGTACTTC.

This clonotype was counted at least ten times. The chain has TRBV12-3 or TRBV12-4 and TRBJ2-7; 7 bases align to TRBD2. The CDR3 has 14 residues. Losses at the gene ends were 7 bases for V and 7 bases for J; bases not matched to a gene: 13. The CDR3: CASTPGEGWREQYF. CDR3 DNA: TGTGCCAGCACCCCTGGGGAGGGTTGGAGGGAGCAGTACTTC.

This clonotype was recorded many times. This sequence joins TRBV6-5 and TRBJ1-2, with D perhaps TRBD1 (5 bases). The germline V and J ends were trimmed by 0 bases and 2 bases, with 10 bases remaining between them. The CDR3 runs to 15 residues. CDR1 and CDR2 (germline): MNHEY, SVGAGI. The CDR3 coding sequence is TGTGCCAGCAGTTACTCGCCAGGGATCAACTATGGCTACACCTTC. Protein sequence: CASSYSPGINYGYTF.

This clonotype was detected a few times. V is TRBV6-2 or TRBV6-3 and J is TRBJ2-2, with 8 bases aligning to TRBD1. The CDR3 loop spans 16 amino acids. Trimming at V came to 6 bases and at J to 6 bases, leaving 12 bases not matched to a gene. Germline loops: CDR1 MNHEY, CDR2 SVGEGT. Here the CDR3 DNA reads TGTGCCAGCAGCCGCGGACAGGGAAACATACCCGGGGAGCTGTTTTTT. Translating gives CASSRGQGNIPGELFF.

This clonotype was seen many times. CDR3 amino acids: CASSYGQWSQPQHF. The CDR3 bases are TGTGCCAGCAGTTACGGACAGTGGAGTCAGCCCCAGCATTTT. This chain uses TRBV28 with TRBJ1-5, with a tentative D call TRBD1 (6 bases). Germline CDR1 and CDR2: MDHEN and SYDVKM. V lost 4 bases, J lost 6 bases, and 13 bases lay in between. The CDR3 extends over 14 amino acids.